A single sample gave rise to the 30 T cell receptor beta chains below, sequenced in a study of cytotoxic CD8 clonotypes in ibrutinib-treated CLL. The repertoire was sequenced with immunoSEQ multiplex PCR; TCRdb's copy has only in-frame clones and lacks some. The sample contains a few hundred thousand clones, approximately 80% of which appear only once. This material consisted of PBMCs, taken before ibrutinib treatment. These receptors originate from a human donor with chronic lymphocytic leukemia.

This clone was seen more than once but under ten times. This chain connects TRBV2 to TRBJ2-6; D gene ambiguous. Germline-derived CDR1 and CDR2 are SNHLY and FYNNEI. V lost 8 bases, J lost 1 base, and 9 bases lay in between. CDR3 length: 14 residues. Written as DNA, the CDR3 is TGTGCCAGCCGTTCTATGTCTGGGGCCAACGTCCTGACTTTC. It specifies CASRSMSGANVLTF.

The gene calls are TRBV7-2 and TRBJ2-7; 8 nucleotides agree with TRBD1. The CDR3 covers 14 residues. V trimming: 5 bases; J trimming: 4 bases; junction bases outside the gene matches: 7. Per germline, CDR1 SGHTA and CDR2 FQGNSA. For the CDR3, the DNA is TGTGCCAGCAGCCCGCGGACAGGGTGGTACGAGCAGTACTTC. It is translated as CASSPRTGWYEQYF.

This chain uses TRBV2 with TRBJ1-1; D is unresolved. The CDR3 spans 15 residues. CDR1 and CDR2 (germline): SNHLY, FYNNEI. Trimming took 0 bases from V and 4 from J, leaving 12 bases between them. The CDR3 DNA sequence: TGTGCCAGCAGTGAAGCCCGGCAGGAGATCACTGAAGCTTTCTTT. Its protein product is CASSEARQEITEAFF. Looking up the rest from reference TRBV2 and TRBJ1-1 gives the full variable domain: EPEVTQTPSHQVTQMGQEVILRCVPISNHLYFYWYRQILGQKVEFLVSFYNNEISEKSEIFDDQFSVERPDGSNFTLKIRSTKLEDSAMYFCASSEARQEITEAFFGQGTRLTVV.

The chain uses TRBV4-3 and TRBJ1-5; D is unresolved. V lost 9 bases and J lost 2, with 17 bases in between. CDR1 and CDR2 from the germline V gene are LGHNA and YSLEER. The CDR3 has 15 residues. As DNA, the CDR3 is TGCGCCAGGGAACGGCGAGGGCACGGCAATCAGCCCCAGCATTTT. Translated: CARERRGHGNQPQHF.

This chain connects TRBV6-5 to TRBJ2-5; D uncertain. This CDR3 spans 13 amino acids. The V end was cut by 4 bases, the J end by 4 bases, with 10 bases between. The germline gives CDR1 MNHEY, CDR2 SVGAGI. DNA of the CDR3: TGTGCCAGCAGTTCCGGTGCGACAGAGACCCAGTACTTC. This encodes CASSSGATETQYF.

The CDR3 region is CASSQRQGSNEQFF. The DNA of the CDR3 is TGTGCCAGCAGCCAGAGACAGGGGTCCAATGAGCAGTTCTTC. This chain links TRBV14 with TRBJ2-1; TRBD1 matches 8 bases. V trimming: 3 bases; J trimming: 6 bases; junction bases outside the gene matches: 4. Germline V gene data show CDR1 as SGHDN and CDR2 as FVKESK. CDR3 length equals 14 residues.

This clone was seen a few times. V gene TRBV10-3 combines with J gene TRBJ1-4; D may be TRBD1 (6 bases). This CDR3 region has 14 residues. V lost 6 bases to trimming and J lost 6 bases, with 14 bases between them. The germline V gene has CDR1 ENHRY and CDR2 SYGVKD. DNA for the CDR3: TGTGCCATCAGCCCCAGGGGTGGGGATGAAAAACTGTTTTTT. Translated, it gives CAISPRGGDEKLFF.

The count of this clone is one. V is TRBV4-3 and J is TRBJ2-7; possible D gene TRBD2, 6 bases. The CDR3 runs 15 residues. V was clipped by 0 bases and J by 6 bases, with 15 bases between them. Germline values: CDR1 LGHNA, CDR2 YSLEER. The CDR3 sequence: CASSQEGGRFSEQYF. The CDR3 DNA reads TGCGCCAGCAGCCAAGAGGGAGGCAGGTTCTCCGAGCAGTACTTC.

The V and J genes are TRBV13 and TRBJ2-3; D unresolved. Germline CDR1 is PRHDT and CDR2 is FYEKMQ (reference sequence). The CDR3 totals 18 residues. V was trimmed by 4 bases and J by 2 bases, leaving 22 bases between them. The CDR3 here is CASSSRVNGRRNTDTQYF. CDR3 in DNA: TGTGCCAGCAGCTCTAGGGTTAATGGACGGCGGAACACAGATACGCAGTATTTT.

The chain uses TRBV30 and TRBJ2-5; maybe TRBD2 (5 bases). Germline V gene sequence: CDR1 GTSNPN, CDR2 SVGIG (reference sequence). This CDR3 has 13 amino acids. V lost 0 bases, J lost 5 bases, and 10 bases lay in between. The CDR3 DNA is TGTGCCTGGAGTGTTACTAGTCTTGAGACCCAGTACTTC. Encoded protein: CAWSVTSLETQYF.

J is TRBJ2-1 and V is TRBV10-3; TRBD2 matches at 7 bases. Germline-derived CDR1 and CDR2 are ENHRY and SYGVKD. The junction had 5 bases not matched to a gene; V was cut back by 6 bases and J by 0 bases. The CDR3 runs to 15 residues. Here the CDR3 DNA reads TGTGCCATCAGGGGAGAGCGGGACTCCTACAATGAGCAGTTCTTC. Translation: CAIRGERDSYNEQFF.

This chain joins TRBV12-5 and TRBJ2-1; unclear D gene. Trimming shortened V by 5 bases and J by 8 bases, and 10 bases separated the two germline ends. The length of the CDR3 is 12 residues. In germline, CDR1 is LGHNT, CDR2 FRNRAP. The DNA for the CDR3 is TGTGCTAGTGGTCGATCCGAGGATGAGCAGTTCTTC. It translates to CASGRSEDEQFF.

The V and J genes are TRBV2 and TRBJ1-1; 7 bases agree with TRBD1. Germline V gene data show CDR1 as SNHLY and CDR2 as FYNNEI. With V trimmed by 7 bases and J by 0 bases, 2 bases remained unmatched. The CDR3 spans 13 residues. CDR3 nucleotides: TGTGCCAGCACGGGACAGTTGAACACTGAAGCTTTCTTT. This gives the protein CASTGQLNTEAFF.

The chain joins TRBV28 to TRBJ2-6; D unclear. The CDR3 extends over 16 amino acids. With 6 bases removed from V and 0 bases from J, the gap between germline ends came to 12 bases. Germline loops: CDR1 MDHEN, CDR2 SYDVKM. This chain's CDR3 is CASRQSFGSGANVLTF. The CDR3 nucleotides read TGTGCCAGCAGACAATCGTTTGGCTCTGGGGCCAACGTCCTGACTTTC.

With respect to this clone: At one end, the junction sequence differs from germline, possibly due to a read error. The V call is TRBV20-1, the J call TRBJ1-2; D possibly corresponds to TRBD1 (6 bases). The length of the CDR3 is 9 residues. CDR1 is DFQATT and CDR2 is SNEGSKA in the germline V gene (reference sequence). Written as DNA, the CDR3 is TGCAGTGCAAAGAGGGGGTACGCCTTC. Translation gives CSAKRGYAF.

The rearrangement links TRBV6-1 to TRBJ2-1, with 9 bases matching TRBD2. V lost 4 bases to trimming and J lost 9 bases; unmatched junction nucleotides: 10. The length of the CDR3 is 15 residues. Germline-derived CDR1 and CDR2 are MNHNS and SASEGT. CDR3 in DNA: TGTGCCAGCAGTGTCATAGCGGGAGATGGCAGTGAGCAGTTCTTC. It translates to CASSVIAGDGSEQFF.

This chain links TRBV5-6 with TRBJ1-1; perhaps TRBD1 as D (6 bases). From germline, CDR1 is SGHDT and CDR2 YYEEEE. The V gene lost 3 bases and the J gene lost 4 bases, with 16 bases spanning the gap. The CDR3 has 15 amino acids. The DNA of the CDR3 is TGTGCCAGCAGCTATGGGGCAGGGGTCGGCACTGAAGCTTTCTTT. Translating it yields CASSYGAGVGTEAFF. Supplemented by reference TRBV5-6 and TRBJ1-1, the full variable domain reads DAGVTQSPTHLIKTRGQQVTLRCSPKSGHDTVSWYQQALGQGPQFIFQYYEEEERQRGNFPDRFSGHQFPNYSSELNVNALLLGDSALYLCASSYGAGVGTEAFFGQGTRLTVV.

The chain links TRBV15 to TRBJ2-2; no reliable D call. Trimming shortened V by 0 bases and J by 5 bases, and 7 bases separated the two germline ends. Germline loops: CDR1 LNHNV, CDR2 YYDKDF (reference sequence). This CDR3 contains 14 residues. CDR3: CATSREPQTGELFF. The CDR3 DNA reads TGTGCCACCAGCAGAGAACCCCAGACCGGGGAGCTGTTTTTT.

This chain links TRBV6-5 with TRBJ2-5; 7 bases fit TRBD1. The V gene end was trimmed by 10 bases and the J gene end by 5 bases; junction bases not matched to a gene: 7. This CDR3 is built from 12 residues. Germline V gene sequence: CDR1 MNHEY, CDR2 SVGAGI. CDR3 sequence: CATSQGRETQYF. CDR3 DNA sequence: TGTGCCACCTCACAGGGGCGTGAGACCCAGTACTTC.

The V and J genes are TRBV28 and TRBJ2-7; no clear D gene. The V gene's germline CDR1 is MDHEN and CDR2 SYDVKM. V lost 4 bases, J lost 8 bases, and 9 bases lay in between. The CDR3 totals 11 residues. This CDR3 is CASSSPLQQYF. The CDR3 coding sequence is TGTGCCAGCAGTTCCCCTCTCCAGCAGTACTTC.

The chain couples TRBV15 to TRBJ2-1, with unresolved D. The CDR3 totals 17 residues. V was shortened by 1 base and J by 6 bases, with 19 bases between the two germline ends. The germline CDR1 and CDR2 sequences are LNHNV and YYDKDF (reference sequence). The CDR3 sequence: CATSRAEVESPTNEQFF. DNA of the CDR3: TGTGCCACCAGCAGAGCCGAAGTGGAAAGCCCCACCAATGAGCAGTTCTTC.

J is TRBJ1-2 and V is TRBV7-2; the match to TRBD1 covers 7 bases. V was clipped by 5 bases and J by 4 bases; unmatched bases: 7. From germline, CDR1 is SGHTA and CDR2 FQGNSA. This CDR3 region has 14 residues. The CDR3 loop is CASSGGTAAYGYTF. CDR3 nucleotides: TGTGCCAGCAGCGGCGGGACAGCAGCCTATGGCTACACCTTC.

The DNA of the CDR3 is TGCGCCAGCGACGAAGGGGGGCAATCTGGCATCGGGGAGCTGTTTTTT. Protein product: CASDEGGQSGIGELFF. The rearrangement links TRBV5-1 to TRBJ2-2; D may correspond to TRBD1 or TRBD2 (6 bases each). Germline V gene lookup returns CDR1 SGHRS and CDR2 YFSETQ. Deletions cut 7 bases from V and 7 bases from J, with 23 bases between. The CDR3 totals 16 residues.

J is TRBJ2-1 and V is TRBV9; the D gene is possibly TRBD1 (6 bases). Between the trimmed V and J ends, which lost 0 bases and 10 bases, there was a span of 14 bases. The CDR3 contains 14 residues. Germline CDR1 reads SGDLS; CDR2 reads YYNGEE. Written as DNA, the CDR3 is TGTGCCAGCAGCGTAGAAGGGGGAGTAAGGGAGCAGTTCTTC. It encodes CASSVEGGVREQFF.

V is TRBV27 and J is TRBJ2-7, with D unresolved. The CDR3 consists of 14 residues. Germline V gene lookup returns CDR1 MNHEY and CDR2 SMNVEV (reference sequence). V dropped 3 bases and J dropped 4 bases, with 13 bases sitting between them. The CDR3 bases are TGTGCCAGCAGTTTGGGCGCCGGTAGTTACGAGCAGTACTTC. Translating gives CASSLGAGSYEQYF.

The chain has TRBV30 and TRBJ2-7; D ambiguous. Germline V gene lookup returns CDR1 GTSNPN and CDR2 SVGIG (reference sequence). This CDR3 has 13 amino acids. V lost 3 bases to trimming and J lost 1 base, with 10 bases between them. The DNA of the CDR3 is TGTGCCTGGAGACAGTCGAGTTCCTACGAGCAGTACTTC. It yields the protein CAWRQSSSYEQYF.

This clone was seen only once. The chain links TRBV5-8 to TRBJ2-7; TRBD2 might be the D (6 bases). Trimming cost V 1 base and J 1 base, with 15 bases left between them. CDR1 is SGHTS, CDR2 YDEGEE, per germline. The length of the CDR3 is 16 residues. The CDR3 loop is CASSLLEGPTSYEQYF. Here the CDR3 DNA reads TGTGCCAGCAGCTTGTTGGAGGGGCCGACATCCTACGAGCAGTACTTC.

In this sample, this clone turned up a few times. The chain joins TRBV4-2 to TRBJ2-3, with 9 bases identical to TRBD2. This CDR3 has 16 residues. The germline CDR1 and CDR2 sequences are LGHNA and YNFKEQ. The V segment lost 4 bases and the J segment 4 bases; nucleotides outside the gene matches: 9. Here the CDR3 DNA reads TGTGCCAGCAGCCCCCTTGGCGGGAGGGCCGCAGATACGCAGTATTTT. It translates to CASSPLGGRAADTQYF.

The chain uses TRBV15 and TRBJ1-2; possibly TRBD1 for D (6 bases). The CDR3 is made up of 14 amino acids. CDR1 and CDR2 (germline): LNHNV, YYDKDF (reference sequence). V was cut by 2 bases and J by 8 bases, with 15 bases left in between. DNA for the CDR3: TGTGCCACCAGCAGACAATACAGGGAGTACGGCTACACCTTC. It codes for CATSRQYREYGYTF. Based on the CDR3 plus reference TRBV15 and TRBJ1-2, the full variable domain is DAMVIQNPRYQVTQFGKPVTLSCSQTLNHNVMYWYQQKSSQAPKLLFHYYDKDFNNEADTPDNFQSRRPNTSFCFLDIRSPGLGDTAMYLCATSRQYREYGYTFGSGTRLTVV.

The V and J genes are TRBV6-6 and TRBJ2-5; D is perhaps TRBD1 or TRBD2 (6 bases each). The germline V gene encodes CDR1 MNHNY and CDR2 SVGAGI (reference sequence). V lost 2 bases, J lost 5 bases, and 12 bases lay in between. The CDR3 covers 14 residues. CDR3 in DNA: TGTGCCAGCAGTTACCCCACAGGGAGGGAGACCCAGTACTTC. This codes for CASSYPTGRETQYF.